Described below is a single T cell receptor (beta chain) sequence and its context. These data come from a study of blood T cell repertoires in COVID-19. In the study overall: Samples representing acute and convalescent COVID-19 were sourced from the United States, Italy and Spain. PBMCs, B-cell-depleted T cells, or T cells provided the cDNA or gDNA that made up the material.

The authors' processing: Scientists estimated how many nucleated cells there were by amplifying reference gene primers. The protocol was immunoSEQ multiplex PCR, while the TCRdb copy is restricted to in-frame clones and leaves out a portion. V and J calls and clone size are those listed in that table; D and trimming were worked out from the DNA. The sample has roughly 80,000 clones; approximately 90% are singletons. The TCR was taken from a woman of 80 years or more with acute or convalescent COVID-19. Sequenced sample: peripheral blood.

In DNA form, the CDR3 reads TGTGCCAGCAGTGAAGGGCTGGCGGGAGGGTCTGAGCAGTACTTC. Translation gives CASSEGLAGGSEQYF. J is TRBJ2-7 and V is TRBV6-1, with TRBD2 matching 9 bases. Germline V gene sequence: CDR1 MNHNS, CDR2 SASEGT. The CDR3 is made up of 15 amino acids. With 1 base clipped from V and 7 bases from J, the junction kept 8 bases outside the gene matches.